This note documents a single T cell receptor (beta chain) sequence. Its antigen is undetermined. This sample stems from a study of T cell responses to AZD1222 COVID-19 vaccine. The study's findings and limits: Only a handful of AZD1222 recipients, roughly six in all, had baseline seropositivity. The donor group comprised mostly white British people and more females; the analysis possibly underestimated clonal diversity. Reports indicate that nearly half of spike-specific TCRs are directed at unmutated variant regions. Every sample of the repertoires postdated the peak T cell response.

Libraries were prepared by immunoSEQ multiplex PCR; TCRdb keeps only in-frame clonotypes and omits some of them. The sample yields 93,000 or so clones, 90% seen once. The germline CDR1 and CDR2 sequences are LGHDT and YNNKEL (reference sequence). The CDR3 has 16 residues. Trimming left V 4 bases short and J 1 base short, with 13 bases between. This chain links TRBV3-1 (or the pseudogene TRBV3-2) with TRBJ2-2; no reliable D call. Sample: peripheral blood, taken on day 0 of AZD1222 vaccination. The TCR comes from an adult in good health. The CDR3 DNA is TGTGCCAGCAGCCCCCTGGGTATCATGAACACCGGGGAGCTGTTTTTT. Translating gives CASSPLGIMNTGELFF.